One T cell receptor (beta chain) is described in this entry. Its specificity is unknown. This sample was included in a study of CD8+CD57+ T cells in acquired aplastic anemia. General observations from the study: Patients and controls were not found to differ significantly in CD8+ Simpson's diversity. Patients and controls shared some 29 CD8+ CDR3 sequences, which appeared highly expressed in patients and within their immunodominant clones.

For sequencing, patients were chosen who had shown expansion of CD8+CD57+ cells by flow cytometry. Severe acquired aplastic anemia was the diagnosis recorded for all patients. At the time of blood sampling, patients had not yet received any therapy. The use of genomic DNA as template underpinned the TCR beta VDJ and CDR3 profiling. TCRdb re-derived calls from the reads in MiXCR, one entry per CDR3 protein. Here the sample spans approximately 150,000 distinct CDR3 sequences, roughly 48% being singletons. Per the germline V gene, CDR1 is DFQATT and CDR2 is SNEGSKA (reference sequence). The V and J ends lost 2 bases and 7 bases respectively, with 18 bases between them. There are 14 residues in the CDR3.

The chain employs TRBV20-1 and TRBJ2-7; maybe TRBD1 (6 bases). The TCR sequence derives from a human donor with aplastic anemia. The sample comprised sorted CD4+, CD8+, or CD8+CD57+ T cells (not recorded which) from PBMCs. CDR3 loop: CSARKGHDTGEQYF. The CDR3, as DNA: TGCAGTGCTAGAAAGGGACATGACACCGGGGAGCAGTACTTC.